This T cell receptor beta chain came from a study of blood T cell repertoires in COVID-19. At the level of the study: Acute and convalescent COVID-19 specimens originated in the United States, Italy and Spain. Sources were T cells, B-cell-depleted T cells, or PBMCs; the material itself was cDNA or gDNA.

This clone appeared a few times. In the authors' methods: Researchers report that nucleated cell counts were estimated from reference gene primer amplification. The protocol was immunoSEQ multiplex PCR, while the TCRdb copy is restricted to in-frame clones and leaves out a portion. Clone size and V and J calls were adopted from that table, with D and trimming inferred from the DNA. The sample includes about 150,000 clones, roughly 76% of them seen just once. The V gene's germline CDR1 is SEHNR and CDR2 FQNEAQ (reference sequence). The CDR3 extends over 17 amino acids. V was clipped by 4 bases and J by 3 bases, with 19 bases between them.

The J gene is TRBJ1-3, the V gene TRBV7-9, with D maybe TRBD1 (6 bases). The specimen sequenced was peripheral blood. The TCR comes from a human donor with acute or convalescent COVID-19. The donor label of this sample is uncertain. The CDR3 bases are TGTGCCAGCAGCTCTACCCTCATACAGGGACGTGGAAACACCATATATTTT. Its protein product is CASSSTLIQGRGNTIYF.